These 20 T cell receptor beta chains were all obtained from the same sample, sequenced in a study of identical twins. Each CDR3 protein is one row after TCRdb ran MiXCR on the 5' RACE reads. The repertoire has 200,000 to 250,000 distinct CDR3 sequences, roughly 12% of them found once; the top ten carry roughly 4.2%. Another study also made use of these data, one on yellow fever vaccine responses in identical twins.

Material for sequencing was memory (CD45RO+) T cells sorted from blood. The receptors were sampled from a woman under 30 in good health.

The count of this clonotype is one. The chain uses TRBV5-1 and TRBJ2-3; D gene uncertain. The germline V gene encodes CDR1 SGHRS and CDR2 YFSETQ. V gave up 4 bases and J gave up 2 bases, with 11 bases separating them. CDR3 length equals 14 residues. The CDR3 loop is CASSPASVTDTQYF. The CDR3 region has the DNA TGCGCCAGCAGCCCGGCTTCCGTCACAGATACGCAGTATTTT.

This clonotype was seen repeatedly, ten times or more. CDR3 coding DNA: TGTGCCATCAGTAAGATGGACAGGGGAGGCGAGACCCAGTACTTC. Its protein is CAISKMDRGGETQYF. This chain uses TRBV10-3 with TRBJ2-5; the match to TRBD1 covers 9 bases. Germline CDR1 and CDR2: ENHRY and SYGVKD. The CDR3 contains 15 residues. Trimming cost V 5 bases and J 5 bases; bases outside gene matches: 9.

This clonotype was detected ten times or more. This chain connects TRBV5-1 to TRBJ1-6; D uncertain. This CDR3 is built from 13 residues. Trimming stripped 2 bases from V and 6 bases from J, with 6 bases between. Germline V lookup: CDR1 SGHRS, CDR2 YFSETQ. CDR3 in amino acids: CASSFDLNSPLHF. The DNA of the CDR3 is TGCGCCAGCAGCTTCGACCTTAATTCACCCCTCCACTTT.

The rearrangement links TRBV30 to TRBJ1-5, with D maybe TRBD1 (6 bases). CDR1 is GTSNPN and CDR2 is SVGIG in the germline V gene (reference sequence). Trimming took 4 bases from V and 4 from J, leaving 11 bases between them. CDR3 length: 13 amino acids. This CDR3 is CAWTPDRNQPQHF. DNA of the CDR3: TGTGCCTGGACCCCGGACAGAAATCAGCCCCAGCATTTT.

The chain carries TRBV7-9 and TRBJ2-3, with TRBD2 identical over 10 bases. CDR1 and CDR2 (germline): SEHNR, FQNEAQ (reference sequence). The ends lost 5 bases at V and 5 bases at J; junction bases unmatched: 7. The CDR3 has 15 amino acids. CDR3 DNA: TGTGCCAGCAGCCAAAGCGGGGGGGGTCGAGATACGCAGTATTTT. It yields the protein CASSQSGGGRDTQYF. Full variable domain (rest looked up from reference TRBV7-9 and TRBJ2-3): DTGVSQNPRHKITKRGQNVTFRCDPISEHNRLYWYRQTLGQGPEFLTYFQNEAQLEKSRLLSDRFSAERPKGSFSTLEIQRTEQGDSAMYLCASSQSGGGRDTQYFGPGTRLTVL.

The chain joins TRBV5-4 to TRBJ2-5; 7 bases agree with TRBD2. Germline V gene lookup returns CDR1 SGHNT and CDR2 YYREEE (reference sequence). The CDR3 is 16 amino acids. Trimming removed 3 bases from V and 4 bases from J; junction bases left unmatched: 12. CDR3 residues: CASSYSGLVRGETQYF. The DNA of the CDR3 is TGTGCCAGCAGCTACTCAGGACTAGTAAGGGGAGAGACCCAGTACTTC.

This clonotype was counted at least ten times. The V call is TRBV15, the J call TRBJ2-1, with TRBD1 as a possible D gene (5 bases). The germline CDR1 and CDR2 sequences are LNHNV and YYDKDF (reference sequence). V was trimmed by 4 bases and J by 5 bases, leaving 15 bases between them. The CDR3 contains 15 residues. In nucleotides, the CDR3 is TGTGCCACCAGCACTGGCCAGGGCAAGGACAATGAGCAGTTCTTC. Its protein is CATSTGQGKDNEQFF.

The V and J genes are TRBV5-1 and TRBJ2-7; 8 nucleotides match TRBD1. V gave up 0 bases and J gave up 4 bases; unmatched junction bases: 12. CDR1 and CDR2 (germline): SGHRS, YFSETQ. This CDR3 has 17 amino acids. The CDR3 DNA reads TGCGCCAGCAGCTTGGGGCCCGGGACAGGTATCTCATACGAGCAGTACTTC. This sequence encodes CASSLGPGTGISYEQYF.

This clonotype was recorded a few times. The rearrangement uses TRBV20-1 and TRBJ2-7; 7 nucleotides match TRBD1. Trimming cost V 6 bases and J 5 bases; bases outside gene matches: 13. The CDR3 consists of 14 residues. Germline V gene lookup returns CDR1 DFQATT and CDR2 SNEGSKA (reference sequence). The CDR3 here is CSAPSSRQGNEQYF. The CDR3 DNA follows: TGCAGTGCCCCCTCGAGTCGACAGGGAAACGAGCAGTACTTC.

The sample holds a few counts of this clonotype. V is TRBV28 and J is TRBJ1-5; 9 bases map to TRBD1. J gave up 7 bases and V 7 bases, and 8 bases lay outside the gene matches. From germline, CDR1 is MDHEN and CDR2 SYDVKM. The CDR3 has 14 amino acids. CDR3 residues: CASITGTGQQPQHF. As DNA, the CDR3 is TGTGCCAGCATCACCGGGACAGGGCAGCAGCCCCAGCATTTT.

The CDR3 loop reads CASIPGQGAGNEQFF. The CDR3 DNA reads TGTGCCAGCATCCCCGGACAGGGGGCTGGGAATGAGCAGTTCTTC. V is TRBV12-3 or TRBV12-4 and J is TRBJ2-1; TRBD1 matches 11 bases. This CDR3 is 15 amino acids long. V was pared by 7 bases and J by 7 bases, with 9 bases of the junction left unmatched.

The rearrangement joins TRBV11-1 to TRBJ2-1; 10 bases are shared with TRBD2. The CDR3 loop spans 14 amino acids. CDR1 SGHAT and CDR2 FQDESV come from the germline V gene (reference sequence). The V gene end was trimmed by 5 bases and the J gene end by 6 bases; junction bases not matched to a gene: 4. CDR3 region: CASSTKRGGNEQFF. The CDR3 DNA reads TGTGCCAGCAGCACCAAGCGGGGGGGCAATGAGCAGTTCTTC.

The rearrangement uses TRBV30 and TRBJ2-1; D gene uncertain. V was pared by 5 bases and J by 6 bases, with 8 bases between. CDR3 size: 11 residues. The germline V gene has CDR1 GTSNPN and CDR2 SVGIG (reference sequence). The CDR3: CAWQWGNEQFF. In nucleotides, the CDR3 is TGTGCCTGGCAATGGGGCAATGAGCAGTTCTTC.

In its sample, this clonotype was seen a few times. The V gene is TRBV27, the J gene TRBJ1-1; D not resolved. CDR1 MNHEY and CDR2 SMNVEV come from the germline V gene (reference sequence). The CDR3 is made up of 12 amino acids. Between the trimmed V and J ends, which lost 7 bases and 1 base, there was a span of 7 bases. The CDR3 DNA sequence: TGTGCCAGCACAGGTCAGAACACTGAAGCTTTCTTT. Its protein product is CASTGQNTEAFF.

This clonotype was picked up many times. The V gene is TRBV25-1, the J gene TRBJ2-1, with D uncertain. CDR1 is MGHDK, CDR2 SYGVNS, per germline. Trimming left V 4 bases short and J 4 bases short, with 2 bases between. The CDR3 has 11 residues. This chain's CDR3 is CASSAYNEQFF. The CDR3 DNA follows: TGTGCCAGCAGTGCGTACAATGAGCAGTTCTTC.

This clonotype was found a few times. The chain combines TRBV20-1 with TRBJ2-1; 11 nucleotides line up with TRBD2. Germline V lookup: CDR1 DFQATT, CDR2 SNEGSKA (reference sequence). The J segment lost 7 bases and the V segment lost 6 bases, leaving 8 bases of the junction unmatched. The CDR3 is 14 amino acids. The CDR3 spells CSACSGGANNEQFF. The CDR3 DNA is TGCAGTGCGTGTAGCGGGGGGGCGAATAATGAGCAGTTCTTC.

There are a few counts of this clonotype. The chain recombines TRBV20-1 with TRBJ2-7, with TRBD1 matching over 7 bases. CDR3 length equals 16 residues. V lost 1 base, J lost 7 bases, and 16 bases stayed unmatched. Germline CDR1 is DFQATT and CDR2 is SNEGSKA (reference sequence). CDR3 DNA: TGCAGTGCTAGAGCCATATCCGGGACAGAGTCCTTTGAGCAGTACTTC. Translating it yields CSARAISGTESFEQYF.

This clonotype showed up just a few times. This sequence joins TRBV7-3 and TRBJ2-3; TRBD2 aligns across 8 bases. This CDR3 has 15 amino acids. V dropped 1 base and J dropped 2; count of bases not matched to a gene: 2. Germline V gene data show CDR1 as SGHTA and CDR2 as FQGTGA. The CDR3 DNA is TGTGCCAGCAGCTTAAGCGGGGGGAACACAGATACGCAGTATTTT. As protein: CASSLSGGNTDTQYF.

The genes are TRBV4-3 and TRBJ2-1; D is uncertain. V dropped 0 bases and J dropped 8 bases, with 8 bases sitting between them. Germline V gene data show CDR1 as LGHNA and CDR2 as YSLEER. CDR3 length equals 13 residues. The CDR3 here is CASSQDLGHEQFF. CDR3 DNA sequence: TGCGCCAGCAGCCAAGATCTGGGCCATGAGCAGTTCTTC.

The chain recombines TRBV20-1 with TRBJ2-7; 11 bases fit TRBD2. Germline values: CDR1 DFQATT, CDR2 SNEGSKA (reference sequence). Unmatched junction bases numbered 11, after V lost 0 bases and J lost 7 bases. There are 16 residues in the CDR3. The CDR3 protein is CSARDRLAGKLKEQYF. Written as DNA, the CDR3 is TGCAGTGCTAGAGATCGACTAGCGGGAAAGCTTAAGGAGCAGTACTTC.